What follows are 19 T cell receptor beta chains derived from one specimen sequenced in a study of blood T cell repertoires in COVID-19. Method: immunoSEQ multiplex PCR; TCRdb's copy keeps in-frame clones and lacks some. The sample lists about 150,000 clones; approximately 85% were seen once. The sequenced sample consisted of peripheral blood. The receptors originated from a woman aged 55-69 years with COVID-19, enrolled during active disease.

The chain is built from TRBV7-8 and TRBJ1-1; 9 bases fit TRBD1. V lost 2 bases to trimming and J lost 0 bases; unmatched junction nucleotides: 7. The CDR3 contains 17 residues. CDR1 and CDR2 (germline): SGHVS, FQNEAQ. CDR3 sequence (DNA): TGTGCCAGCAGCTTACGTGGACAGGGGACAATGAACACTGAAGCTTTCTTT. It is translated as CASSLRGQGTMNTEAFF.

V usage is TRBV7-6 and J usage is TRBJ2-3, with TRBD2 identical over 8 bases. The junction had 5 bases not matched to a gene; V was cut back by 2 bases and J by 4 bases. This CDR3 contains 15 residues. Germline V gene data show CDR1 as SGHVS and CDR2 as FNYEAQ. The chain's CDR3 is CASSLQAGAPDTQYF. The CDR3, as DNA: TGTGCCAGCAGCTTACAAGCGGGGGCCCCAGATACGCAGTATTTT. The full variable domain, rest sourced from reference TRBV7-6 and TRBJ2-3, is GAGVSQSPRYKVTKRGQDVALRCDPISGHVSLYWYRQALGQGPEFLTYFNYEAQQDKSGLPNDRFSAERPEGSISTLTIQRTEQRDSAMYRCASSLQAGAPDTQYFGPGTRLTVL.

This chain connects TRBV7-3 to TRBJ1-6; 7 bases are a match to TRBD1. Germline CDR1 is SGHTA and CDR2 is FQGTGA. The V and J ends lost 5 bases and 8 bases, in that order; junction bases with no gene match: 3. This CDR3 is 13 amino acids long. In DNA form, the CDR3 reads TGTGCCAGCAGCCTCGACAGGGATTCACCCCTCCACTTT. The encoded protein is CASSLDRDSPLHF.

The CDR3 protein is CASRESQGSGNTIYF. The CDR3 DNA follows: TGTGCCAGCAGAGAATCACAGGGTTCAGGAAACACCATATATTTT. V and J are TRBV2 and TRBJ1-3, with D maybe TRBD1 (6 bases). The CDR3 is 15 amino acids. Germline V CDR1 and CDR2: SNHLY, FYNNEI. The V end lost 6 bases, the J end lost 4 bases, and 16 bases lay between the germline ends.

The V and J genes are TRBV6-5 and TRBJ1-2, with 7 bases lining up with TRBD1. V gave up 6 bases and J gave up 7 bases; unmatched junction bases: 14. From germline, CDR1 is MNHEY and CDR2 SVGAGI. CDR3 length: 15 residues. The CDR3 bases are TGTGCCAGCAGAAAGGGGGACAGTATTACGATTGGCTACACCTTC. It yields the protein CASRKGDSITIGYTF.

In regard to this clone: At one of its ends the junction is not consistent with the germline gene, which may arise from a read error. V is TRBV7-7 and J is TRBJ2-1, with D tentatively TRBD1 (5 bases). Germline-derived CDR1 and CDR2 are SSHAT and FNYEAQ (reference sequence). This CDR3 contains 15 residues. CDR3 DNA: TGTGCTAGCAGCGAAGACAGATCCTCCTACAATGAGCAGTTCTTC. Amino acids: CASSEDRSSYNEQFF. Filled out from reference TRBV7-7 and TRBJ2-1, the complete variable domain reads GAGVSQSPRYKVTKRGQDVTLRCDPISSHATLYWYQQALGQGPEFLTYFNYEAQPDKSGLPSDRFSAERPEGSISTLTIQRTEQRDSAMYRCASSEDRSSYNEQFFGPGTRLTVL.

The rearrangement joins TRBV9 to TRBJ1-2, with D possibly TRBD1 on 6 matching bases. Trimming pared 4 bases from V and 4 bases from J, leaving 17 bases between. The CDR3 consists of 15 residues. Germline CDR1 SGDLS, CDR2 YYNGEE. The CDR3 nucleotides read TGTGCCAGCAGCCTCTCCTCGGGGGGCACCTATGGCTACACCTTC. This sequence encodes CASSLSSGGTYGYTF.

This clone was seen a handful of times. The CDR3 coding sequence is TGTGCCAGCAGCGTCTACACCGGGGAGCTGTTTTTT. Its translation is CASSVYTGELFF. The J gene is TRBJ2-2, the V gene TRBV9, with D unclear. There are 12 residues in the CDR3. Germline V gives CDR1 SGDLS, CDR2 YYNGEE. Trimming stripped 2 bases from V and 3 bases from J, with 2 bases between. The full variable domain, rest sourced from reference TRBV9 and TRBJ2-2, is DSGVTQTPKHLITATGQRVTLRCSPRSGDLSVYWYQQSLDQGLQFLIQYYNGEERAKGNILERFSAQQFPDLHSELNLSSLELGDSALYFCASSVYTGELFFGEGSRLTVL.

Only one count was recorded for this clone. The chain uses TRBV5-1 and TRBJ2-7, with D possibly TRBD1 on 6 matching bases. V gave up 1 base and J gave up 2 bases, with 10 bases separating them. The germline V gene encodes CDR1 SGHRS and CDR2 YFSETQ. This CDR3 comprises 14 residues. The CDR3 DNA reads TGCGCCAGCAGCTTGACAGGGTCTGCCTACGAGCAGTACTTC. The encoded protein is CASSLTGSAYEQYF.

This clone showed up just once. The chain combines TRBV7-6 with TRBJ2-5, with TRBD2 matching 10 bases. The CDR3 sequence is 17 residues long. Germline loops: CDR1 SGHVS, CDR2 FNYEAQ. The trim removed 1 base at V and 5 bases at J, leaving 10 bases unmatched. CDR3 protein: CASSLGSLAGAGETQYF. The CDR3 nucleotides read TGTGCCAGCAGCTTAGGTTCTCTAGCGGGAGCCGGGGAGACCCAGTACTTC.

This clone was seen a handful of times. The chain joins TRBV7-6 to TRBJ2-7, with TRBD2 matching over 8 bases. Per germline, CDR1 SGHVS and CDR2 FNYEAQ. The V segment lost 5 bases and the J segment 4 bases; nucleotides outside the gene matches: 16. The CDR3 covers 17 residues. The CDR3 region has the DNA TGTGCCAGCAGCCCTGGGAGCGGGAGAAATAGTCTGTACGAGCAGTACTTC. It yields the protein CASSPGSGRNSLYEQYF.

The J gene is TRBJ1-2, the V gene TRBV18; D uncertain. Trimming removed 3 bases at V and 5 bases at J, with 13 bases between. Germline-derived CDR1 and CDR2 are KGHSH and LQKENI. This CDR3 is built from 14 residues. The CDR3 is CASSPVAAIYGYTF. The CDR3 DNA follows: TGTGCCAGCTCACCGGTAGCAGCTATATATGGCTACACCTTC.

The chain links TRBV4-1 to TRBJ2-5; maybe TRBD1 (6 bases). The CDR3 is made up of 15 amino acids. Germline CDR1 MGHRA, CDR2 YSYEKL. The V end was cut by 5 bases, the J end by 1 base, with 14 bases between. CDR3 region: CASSYARGGQETQYF. The DNA for the CDR3 is TGCGCCAGCAGCTACGCCAGGGGTGGCCAAGAGACCCAGTACTTC.

This chain joins TRBV29-1 and TRBJ2-2; 10 bases align to TRBD2. The germline gives CDR1 SQVTM, CDR2 ANQGSEA. V shed 5 bases, J shed 6 bases, and the junction held 6 bases outside the gene matches. This CDR3 is built from 14 residues. In DNA, the CDR3 is TGCAGCGTTATCCTAGCGGGAGTCTCCGGGGAGCTGTTTTTT. Protein: CSVILAGVSGELFF.

The chain is built from TRBV6-5 and TRBJ1-2; 8 positions agree with TRBD1. With V trimmed by 5 bases and J by 6 bases, 5 bases remained unmatched. Germline CDR1 reads MNHEY; CDR2 reads SVGAGI. The CDR3 consists of 13 residues. CDR3 sequence: CASSMDRVHGYTF. CDR3 sequence (DNA): TGTGCCAGCAGTATGGACAGGGTACATGGCTACACCTTC.

V usage is TRBV18 and J usage is TRBJ2-7, with TRBD2 matching over 12 bases. The CDR3 totals 16 residues. Germline V gives CDR1 KGHSH, CDR2 LQKENI. With 6 bases clipped from V and 3 bases from J, the junction kept 9 bases outside the gene matches. The CDR3 protein is CASSPIGLAGSYEQYF. The CDR3 nucleotides are TGTGCCAGCTCGCCCATCGGACTAGCGGGAAGCTACGAGCAGTACTTC.

This sequence joins TRBV18 and TRBJ2-1, with D possibly being TRBD1 (5 bases). CDR1 and CDR2 (germline): KGHSH, LQKENI. CDR3 length: 12 residues. The ends were cut back, 2 bases at V and 7 bases at J, with 6 bases in the middle. In DNA, the CDR3 is TGTGCCAGCTCACCAGACAGAAATGAGCAGTTCTTC. Translated: CASSPDRNEQFF.

This clone was detected only a few times. The genes are TRBV6-5 and TRBJ1-1; a weak D match, TRBD1 (5 bases). The germline CDR1 and CDR2 sequences are MNHEY and SVGAGI. The V and J ends lost 7 bases and 2 bases respectively, with 14 bases between them. The CDR3 spans 14 residues. CDR3 nucleotides: TGTGCCAGCACCCGAAACGGGGGTAACACTGAAGCTTTCTTT. This translates into CASTRNGGNTEAFF.

This chain uses TRBV10-1 with TRBJ2-1; D might be TRBD1 (5 bases). The CDR3 runs to 13 residues. Looked up from germline, CDR1 is WNHNN and CDR2 is SYGVQD (reference sequence). V shed 4 bases and J shed 4 bases, with 8 bases lying between them. CDR3 amino acids: CASSGQSYNEQFF. CDR3 in DNA: TGCGCCAGCAGTGGACAGTCGTACAATGAGCAGTTCTTC.